Listed here is a single T cell receptor beta chain. Its antigen is not identified. CDR1 and CDR2 from the germline V gene are SGHRS and YFSETQ. V dropped 4 bases and J dropped 0 bases, with 14 bases sitting between them. The CDR3 loop spans 16 amino acids. This sample was taken from a study of T cell repertoires in cytomegalovirus infection. Study overall: CMV infection together with matching HLA type was indicated by public TCR beta signatures. Points from the study as a whole: Cumulative frequency (of public TCR beta family members) identified carriers of CMV plus the relevant HLA.

TCRdb reprocessed the reads via MiXCR and lists one record per CDR3 protein. The sample lists 680,000 or so distinct CDR3 sequences; roughly 36% were seen once. The TCR originated in a human donor in good health (CMV status not recorded). Some clones in this sample may be carry-over from other donors' samples. The specimen sequenced was PBMCs. The V gene is TRBV5-1, the J gene TRBJ1-3, with D unresolved. The CDR3 is CASSISPSASGNTIYF. The DNA for the CDR3 is TGCGCCAGCAGCATATCACCCTCAGCCTCTGGAAACACCATATATTTT.